The present T cell receptor beta chain was sequenced within a study of breast tumors, draining lymph nodes, adjacent tissues (dated by TCRdb to 2016 to 2018). A note on the overall study: The study compared TCR beta repertoires across tumor, adjacent nontumor tissue and axillary lymph nodes from breast cancer patients. In human breast cancer, the study set out to assess how tumor, surrounding tissue and draining lymph node repertoires relate to one another and whether T cells might be exchanged between them.

The lymph node samples were taken from the axillary draining lymph nodes of breast cancer patients. This clonotype has ten or more counts. Which antigen it targets is not known. No base-level quality is on record; no much larger clone is a single base apart. The paper's findings and limits, for the study overall: Tumor T-cell repertoires showed less diversity than lymph node repertoires and more diversity than nontumor tissue repertoires, and tumor T-cell repertoires showed preferential V and J gene usage. A scenario in which most tumor T cells derive from the lymph node and then expand within tumor tissue was judged to be consistent with the data. The similarity between tumor and nontumor tissue repertoires was significantly greater in luminal-like breast cancer than in basal-like breast cancer. The study presented the conclusion that tumor T cells originate in lymph nodes as consistent with a hypothesis, not as something directly demonstrated.

The run used an Illumina HiSeq 2000. Multiplex PCR amplification was used to generate the TCR beta chain libraries. The amplified TCR beta chain products were analyzed by high-throughput sequencing. Starting from the raw public reads, TCRdb applied fastp trimming at Q25, assembled clones with MiXCR and retained in-frame beta chains. When rows share a CDR3 protein, they turn into one entry using the most common DNA and genes. The sample has 85,000 to 130,000 distinct CDR3 sequences on record, roughly 20% of them singletons. The ten largest clonotypes hold approximately 1.3% of the sample. Material for sequencing was axillary lymph node tissue. The clonotype comes from a female donor with breast cancer. Some clones in this sample may be carry-over from other donors' samples.

The CDR3: CASSLAGTSSYNEQFF. The DNA sequence follows: TGTGCCAGCAGCTTGGCGGGGACTTCCTCCTACAATGAGCAGTTCTTC. Recombination connected TRBV5-4 to TRBJ2-1; TRBD2 is a weak D gene call, 6 bases matching. From the cysteine through the phenylalanine, the CDR3 covers 16 amino acids. Only the CDR3 DNA stays, 48 bases, in frame from base 1. Via the germline V gene (reference sequence), CDR1 is SGHNT and CDR2 YYREEE. The V and J ends are trimmed by 0 bases and 0 bases, leaving 10 bases between them.